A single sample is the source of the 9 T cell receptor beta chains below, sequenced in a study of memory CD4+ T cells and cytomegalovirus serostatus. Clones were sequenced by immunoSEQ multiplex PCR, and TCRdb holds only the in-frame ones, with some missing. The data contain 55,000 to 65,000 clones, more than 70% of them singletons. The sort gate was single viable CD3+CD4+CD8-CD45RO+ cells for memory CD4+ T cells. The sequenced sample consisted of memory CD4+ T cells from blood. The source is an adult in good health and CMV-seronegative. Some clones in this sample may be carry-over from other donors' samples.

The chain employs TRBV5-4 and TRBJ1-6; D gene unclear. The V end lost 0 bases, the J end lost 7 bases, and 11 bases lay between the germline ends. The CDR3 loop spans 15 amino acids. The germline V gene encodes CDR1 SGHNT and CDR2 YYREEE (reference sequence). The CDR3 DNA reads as TGTGCCAGCAGCTTGGAGGCGACCCTCAATTCACCCCTCCACTTT. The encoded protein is CASSLEATLNSPLHF.

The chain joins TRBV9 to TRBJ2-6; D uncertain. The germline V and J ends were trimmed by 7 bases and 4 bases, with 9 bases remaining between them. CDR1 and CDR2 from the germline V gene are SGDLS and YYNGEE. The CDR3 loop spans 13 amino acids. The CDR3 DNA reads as TGTGCCAGCGGGCGGAGCGGGGCCAACGTCCTGACTTTC. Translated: CASGRSGANVLTF.

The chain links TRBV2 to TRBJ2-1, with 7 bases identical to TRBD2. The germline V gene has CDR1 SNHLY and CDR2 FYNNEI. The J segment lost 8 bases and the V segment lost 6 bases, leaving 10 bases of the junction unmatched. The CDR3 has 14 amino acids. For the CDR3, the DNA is TGTGCCAGCAGCCCCTCCTTAAGCGGGGATGAGCAGTTCTTC. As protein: CASSPSLSGDEQFF.

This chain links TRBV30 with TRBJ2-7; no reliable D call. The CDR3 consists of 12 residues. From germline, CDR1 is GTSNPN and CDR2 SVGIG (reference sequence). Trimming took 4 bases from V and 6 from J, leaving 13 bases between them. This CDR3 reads CAWTVTQLEQYF. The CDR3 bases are TGTGCCTGGACAGTGACGCAGCTCGAGCAGTACTTC.

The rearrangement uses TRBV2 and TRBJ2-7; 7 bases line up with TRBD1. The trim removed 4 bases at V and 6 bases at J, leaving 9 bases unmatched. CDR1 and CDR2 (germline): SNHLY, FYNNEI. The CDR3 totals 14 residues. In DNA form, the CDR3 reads TGTGCCAGCAGTGGGGACAGCCTTTCTGGCGAGCAGTACTTC. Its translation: CASSGDSLSGEQYF.

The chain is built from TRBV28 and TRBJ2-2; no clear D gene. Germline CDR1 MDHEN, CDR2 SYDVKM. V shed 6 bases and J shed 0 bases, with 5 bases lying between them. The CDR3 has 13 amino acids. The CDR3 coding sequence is TGTGCCAGCAGCAAAACGAACACCGGGGAGCTGTTTTTT. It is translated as CASSKTNTGELFF.

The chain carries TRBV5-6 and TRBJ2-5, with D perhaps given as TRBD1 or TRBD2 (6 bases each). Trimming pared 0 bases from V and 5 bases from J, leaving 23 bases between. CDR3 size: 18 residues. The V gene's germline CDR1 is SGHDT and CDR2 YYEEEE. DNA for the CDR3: TGTGCCAGCAGCTTGGGGGGGCTGGAGGGGTCCGGAGTGGAGACCCAGTACTTC. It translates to CASSLGGLEGSGVETQYF.

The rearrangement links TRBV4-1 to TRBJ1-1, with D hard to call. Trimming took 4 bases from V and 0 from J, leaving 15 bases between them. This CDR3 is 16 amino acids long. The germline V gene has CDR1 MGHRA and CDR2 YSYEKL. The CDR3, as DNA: TGCGCCAGCAGCCCCCAAGTGAGAGAGATGAACACTGAAGCTTTCTTT. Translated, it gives CASSPQVREMNTEAFF.

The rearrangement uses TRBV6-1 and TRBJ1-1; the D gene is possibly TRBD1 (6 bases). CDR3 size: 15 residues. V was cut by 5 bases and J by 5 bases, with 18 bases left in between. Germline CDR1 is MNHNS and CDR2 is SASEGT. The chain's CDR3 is CASSLIGGIGTEAFF. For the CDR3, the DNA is TGTGCCAGCAGTTTGATAGGGGGGATCGGGACTGAAGCTTTCTTT.